The text below deals with one T cell receptor beta chain. What antigen it recognizes has not been identified. No base quality values were provided; no much bigger clone lies one nucleotide off. This entry comes from a study of post-analysis software for immune sequencing data (dated by TCRdb to about 2015). At the level of the whole study: Recorded disease courses included relapsing-remitting, secondary progressive and progressive-relapsing multiple sclerosis, with some patients lacking subtype annotation. Patient repertoires were compared against about twelve previously published healthy control repertoires from donors aged about 6 to 27 years. A subset of samples was prepared in parallel using single-end sample barcoding, then pooled and co-amplified after Illumina adapter ligation. The investigation overall reported the following: Normalized Chao1 diversity was significantly lower in multiple sclerosis patients than controls, suggesting substantial peripheral T-cell clonal expansion. When samples were clustered directly using the F measure, samples prepared in the same batch co-clustered strongly, which prompted a batch-effect correction. Four or five TRBV segments, including TRBV5-6, TRBV5-1 and TRBV20-1, were significantly more frequent in patients than controls. The control group was slightly older than the multiple sclerosis patient group.

Libraries came from PCR. TCRdb lists the instrument as Illumina HiSeq 2500. To reduce PCR and sequencing biases, unique molecular identifiers were built into the TCR beta cDNA libraries. Every 1 to 10 million input T cells yielded 500,000 or so cDNA molecules, meaning each molecule approximated one T cell. The patient libraries were prepared and sequenced with the same protocol used for the earlier healthy control dataset. Samples belonging to the same batch were prepared together, multiplexed and sequenced on a shared HiSeq lane. Under the source paper's analysis protocol: Raw barcoded reads were processed with MIGEC, and single-read molecular identifier groups were discarded before consensus assembly and CDR3 extraction. VDJtools was used for post-analysis of the clonotype tables, and diversity was normalized by down-sampling every dataset to the size of the smallest sample. In repertoire overlap clustering, CDR3 amino acid sequences, but not nucleotide sequences, were matched to correct batch-related cross-sample contamination. TCRdb redid the processing of the public reads, applying fastp at Q25 and MiXCR, and retained in-frame beta chains. Every distinct CDR3 protein forms one entry, paired with its most common genes and DNA. These V and J calls originate from TCRdb's pipeline instead of the authors' own analysis. The sample profile shows about 430,000 distinct CDR3 sequences; roughly 38% of them were found once. Around 8% of the sample lies in the top ten.

To demonstrate the VDJtools post-analysis software, TCR beta repertoires were profiled from the peripheral blood of roughly 12 young patients with multiple sclerosis. The patients with multiple sclerosis were children and adolescents between 6 and 15 years of age. The CDR3 sequence holds 16 residues, the cysteine and phenylalanine included. Kept here is only the CDR3 DNA, which spans 48 bases and is read in frame from base 1. Trimming takes 6 bases off V and 4 bases off J; junction bases not matched to a gene: 8. Sequences SNHLY (CDR1) and FYNNEI (CDR2) are obtained from the germline V gene. The chain couples TRBV2 to TRBJ2-1, with 11 bases matching TRBD2. The source of this sequence is a girl aged 2 to 9 with multiple sclerosis. Sequencing was done on a sample of blood. The CDR3 protein sequence reads: CASSAPGLAVYNEQFF. DNA sequence: TGTGCCAGCAGCGCACCGGGACTAGCGGTATACAATGAGCAGTTCTTC. Full variable domain (CDR3 extended with the reference TRBV2 and TRBJ2-1 proteins): EPEVTQTPSHQVTQMGQEVILRCVPISNHLYFYWYRQILGQKVEFLVSFYNNEISEKSEIFDDQFSVERPDGSNFTLKIRSTKLEDSAMYFCASSAPGLAVYNEQFFGPGTRLTVL.